These 6 T cell receptor beta chains share one sample of origin, sequenced in a study of blood T cell repertoires in COVID-19. Only in-frame clones appear in the TCRdb table, and some are missing; sequencing was by immunoSEQ multiplex PCR. The sample lists roughly 180,000 clones; roughly 81% were seen once. Sequencing was performed on peripheral blood. The receptors originated from a woman aged 40 to 50 with COVID-19, enrolled during active disease.

The rearrangement uses TRBV5-1 and TRBJ2-3; D perhaps matches TRBD2 (6 bases). The CDR3 loop spans 14 amino acids. V was cut by 0 bases and J by 3 bases, with 8 bases left in between. Germline V gene data show CDR1 as SGHRS and CDR2 as YFSETQ. CDR3 nucleotide sequence: TGCGCCAGCAGCTTGGGAGCGGGTACAGATACGCAGTATTTT. It specifies CASSLGAGTDTQYF.

The chain is built from TRBV7-3 and TRBJ2-1; 7 bases fit TRBD2. Trimming cost V 5 bases and J 0 bases; bases outside gene matches: 7. This CDR3 has 16 amino acids. Germline CDR1 is SGHTA and CDR2 is FQGTGA. CDR3 coding DNA: TGTGCCAGCAGCCTCATGGCGGGAGCCTCCTACAATGAGCAGTTCTTC. Translation: CASSLMAGASYNEQFF.

This chain uses TRBV27 with TRBJ1-6; D uncertain. With 5 bases removed from V and 14 bases from J, the gap between germline ends came to 22 bases. In germline, CDR1 is MNHEY, CDR2 SMNVEV (reference sequence). The CDR3 extends over 15 amino acids. CDR3 loop: CASSTQPVEVRALHF. CDR3 DNA: TGTGCCAGCAGTACACAACCCGTTGAGGTCCGGGCCCTCCACTTT.

This rearrangement joins TRBV10-2 to TRBJ2-7; D call uncertain. Trimming removed 8 bases from V and 0 bases from J, with 8 bases in between. Germline V gives CDR1 WSHSY, CDR2 SAAADI. The length of the CDR3 is 12 residues. CDR3 coding DNA: TGCGCCAGCTCGACAAGCTCCTACGAGCAGTACTTC. It translates to CASSTSSYEQYF.

CDR3 DNA: TGTGCCAGTAGTACCGTAATTCCGAACACTGAAGCTTTCTTT. As protein: CASSTVIPNTEAFF. V is TRBV19 and J is TRBJ1-1; D not resolved. V was trimmed by 4 bases and J by 1 base, leaving 10 bases between them. The CDR3 is 14 residues long. Germline V gives CDR1 LNHDA, CDR2 SQIVND (reference sequence).

The chain uses TRBV29-1 and TRBJ2-3; no definite D call. V was shortened by 6 bases and J by 10 bases, with 17 bases between the two germline ends. The CDR3 sequence is 12 residues long. Germline assignment: CDR1 SQVTM and CDR2 ANQGSEA. CDR3 protein: CSVNKGAAPQYF. Here the CDR3 DNA reads TGCAGCGTCAATAAAGGTGCGGCTCCGCAGTATTTT.